Below, one T cell receptor (beta chain) is given with its context. TCRdb ran MiXCR on the RT-PCR reads and lists one entry per CDR3 protein. The profile shows 920,000 or so distinct CDR3 sequences, approximately 18% of them singletons. The data derive from a study of patients and donors after allogeneic stem cell transplantation. CDR1 SGHDT and CDR2 YYEEEE come from the germline V gene. The CDR3 extends over 14 amino acids. Between the trimmed V and J ends, which lost 4 bases and 4 bases, there was a span of 14 bases. The TCR originated in a human donor who was either an allogeneic HSCT recipient or a stem cell or donor lymphocyte infusion donor (not recorded which). It is not recorded whose cells these are; they may come from a transplant donor. The chain is built from TRBV5-6 and TRBJ1-2; perhaps TRBD1 as D (5 bases). Sample: blood, either unsorted or a sorted T cell fraction (not recorded which). The chain's CDR3 is CASSQRPGGYGYTF. Here the CDR3 DNA reads TGTGCCAGCAGCCAGCGACCGGGGGGCTATGGCTACACCTTC.